This entry is about one TCR beta chain. The data originate from a study of blood T cell repertoires in COVID-19. Per germline, CDR1 SGHVS and CDR2 FQNEAQ. V trimming: 1 base; J trimming: 8 bases; junction bases outside the gene matches: 1. CDR3 length: 14 residues. Using immunoSEQ multiplex PCR, the repertoire was profiled, and TCRdb retains in-frame clones only, with some absent. The table records fewer than 130,000 clones, around 68% of them present only once. The chain employs TRBV7-8 and TRBJ1-6, with 8 bases that match TRBD1. The sequencing sample was made of peripheral blood. The clonotype comes from a woman in her sixties or seventies with acute or convalescent COVID-19. CDR3 DNA sequence: TGTGCCAGCAGCTTAGGACAGGGGTATTCACCCCTCCACTTT. Protein sequence: CASSLGQGYSPLHF.